Included here is one T cell receptor (beta chain) sequence, with context. Its antigen is not identified. The data are from a study of PD-1 blockade in classical Hodgkin lymphoma. The study, taken as a whole, reports: Individuals initiating nivolumab under 1 year after ASCT were excluded. Still unresolved is the cause of the repertoire differences, which may be disease activity or prior therapy. CD4+ TCR diversity climbed significantly by C4D1, unlike CD8+ TCR diversity. At baseline, newly diagnosed patients reportedly showed less TCR diversity than healthy donors.

The protocol was immunoSEQ multiplex PCR, while the TCRdb copy is restricted to in-frame clones and leaves out a portion. The sample lists tens of thousands of clones; 60% to 70% were seen once. Noted time point: cycle 4 day 1 (C4D1), after around six weeks of nivolumab. In every patient, relapse followed autologous stem cell transplantation, while exposure to brentuximab vedotin differed. V shed 7 bases, J shed 5 bases, and the junction held 10 bases outside the gene matches. Germline CDR1 is LNHDA and CDR2 is SQIVND (reference sequence). CDR3 length: 15 residues. Sequences were derived from peripheral blood mononuclear cells (PBMCs), sampled before the fourth cycle of nivolumab. The V call is TRBV19, the J call TRBJ2-5; 10 positions agree with TRBD2. This receptor was identified in a human donor with classical Hodgkin lymphoma. CDR3 loop: CASTERGGSLETQYF. The CDR3 nucleotides read TGTGCCAGTACAGAGCGGGGGGGAAGTTTGGAGACCCAGTACTTC.